This passage covers 18 T cell receptor beta chains from one sample sequenced in a study of T cell repertoires in cytomegalovirus infection. TCRdb reanalysed the reads using MiXCR and keeps one entry per CDR3 protein. The profile shows roughly 49,000 distinct CDR3 sequences, about a fifth of them singletons. Their antigen targets remain unknown. The specimen comprised CD8+ T cells from cultured PBMCs, sampled from culture after CMV antigen stimulation. These receptors all come from a human donor in good health (CMV status not recorded). Some clones in this sample may be carry-over from other donors' samples.

The chain joins TRBV12-3 or TRBV12-4 to TRBJ2-7; the match to TRBD1 covers 10 bases. Trimming cost V 6 bases and J 5 bases; bases outside gene matches: 10. The CDR3 spans 15 residues. The CDR3 region has the DNA TGTGCCAGCAGCACACCGGGACAGGGGTACAACGAGCAGTACTTC. It encodes CASSTPGQGYNEQYF.

In this sample, this clonotype turned up a few times. The chain carries TRBV7-2 and TRBJ1-3; unclear D gene. The CDR3 covers 14 residues. CDR1 and CDR2 (germline): SGHTA, FQGNSA. V gave up 1 base and J gave up 0 bases, with 4 bases separating them. For the CDR3, the DNA is TGTGCCAGCAGCTTAGTTCCCTCTGGAAACACCATATATTTT. Encoded protein: CASSLVPSGNTIYF.

The V gene is TRBV10-1, the J gene TRBJ2-7; 11 nucleotides align to TRBD1. This CDR3 has 14 residues. The junction had 2 bases not matched to a gene; V was cut back by 6 bases and J by 1 base. The germline V gene encodes CDR1 WNHNN and CDR2 SYGVQD (reference sequence). In DNA form, the CDR3 reads TGCGCCAGCAGCCGGGACAGGGGGTCCTACGAGCAGTACTTC. Translated: CASSRDRGSYEQYF.

This clonotype occurred a few times. The genes are TRBV7-8 and TRBJ1-6; 8 nucleotides agree with TRBD1. Unmatched junction bases numbered 5, after V lost 1 base and J lost 9 bases. The CDR3 consists of 15 residues. Germline assignment: CDR1 SGHVS and CDR2 FQNEAQ. The CDR3 DNA is TGTGCCAGCAGCTTAGTGCCAGGGGGCTCTTCACCCCTCCACTTT. Its protein product is CASSLVPGGSSPLHF. The variable domain in full, completed from reference TRBV7-8 and TRBJ1-6, reads GAGVSQSPRYKVAKRGQDVALRCDPISGHVSLFWYQQALGQGPEFLTYFQNEAQLDKSGLPSDRFFAERPEGSVSTLKIQRTQQEDSAVYLCASSLVPGGSSPLHFGNGTRLTVT.

The V and J genes are TRBV11-1 and TRBJ2-2, with D hard to call. The germline gives CDR1 SGHAT, CDR2 FQDESV (reference sequence). The V end lost 2 bases, the J end lost 4 bases, and 11 bases lay between the germline ends. This CDR3 is built from 15 residues. The CDR3 nucleotides read TGTGCCAGCAGCTTAAGCCCTACCGGCACCGGGGAGCTGTTTTTT. Translating gives CASSLSPTGTGELFF.

The chain carries TRBV11-2 and TRBJ2-7; D tentatively reads TRBD1 or TRBD2 (5 bases each). This CDR3 is 15 amino acids long. Trimming took 5 bases from V and 1 from J, leaving 15 bases between them. Germline-derived CDR1 and CDR2 are SGHAT and FQNNGV. CDR3 region: CASSPSGGSSYEQYF. The DNA for the CDR3 is TGTGCCAGCAGCCCAAGTGGGGGTTCATCCTACGAGCAGTACTTC.

This chain links TRBV7-6 with TRBJ2-5, with unresolved D. Germline V gene lookup returns CDR1 SGHVS and CDR2 FNYEAQ. V lost 0 bases to trimming and J lost 9 bases, with 14 bases between them. CDR3 length: 14 amino acids. CDR3 coding DNA: TGTGCCAGCAGCTTAGCGTCGTCCTCCAAGCCCCAGTACTTC. Translating it yields CASSLASSSKPQYF. Supplemented by reference TRBV7-6 and TRBJ2-5, the full variable domain reads GAGVSQSPRYKVTKRGQDVALRCDPISGHVSLYWYRQALGQGPEFLTYFNYEAQQDKSGLPNDRFSAERPEGSISTLTIQRTEQRDSAMYRCASSLASSSKPQYFGPGTRLLVL.

This clonotype was detected a few times. The chain uses TRBV7-9 and TRBJ1-1, with a tentative D call TRBD1 (5 bases). CDR1 and CDR2 (germline): SEHNR, FQNEAQ (reference sequence). The CDR3 runs to 15 residues. V was clipped by 5 bases and J by 2 bases, with 15 bases between them. The CDR3 region is CASSNVGGSNTEAFF. The CDR3 DNA is TGTGCCAGCAGCAACGTGGGGGGATCTAACACTGAAGCTTTCTTT. The whole variable domain, remainder taken from reference TRBV7-9 and TRBJ1-1, is DTGVSQNPRHKITKRGQNVTFRCDPISEHNRLYWYRQTLGQGPEFLTYFQNEAQLEKSRLLSDRFSAERPKGSFSTLEIQRTEQGDSAMYLCASSNVGGSNTEAFFGQGTRLTVV.

The J gene is TRBJ2-2, the V gene TRBV7-7, with D unresolved. Trimming left V 2 bases short and J 4 bases short, with 8 bases between. The CDR3 length is 14 residues. Germline assignment: CDR1 SSHAT and CDR2 FNYEAQ (reference sequence). The CDR3 here is CASSLSPSTGELFF. CDR3 nucleotide sequence: TGTGCCAGCAGCTTAAGCCCGTCCACCGGGGAGCTGTTTTTT.

This clonotype was seen only a few times. V usage is TRBV7-2 and J usage is TRBJ2-3; 7 positions match TRBD2. Per the germline V gene, CDR1 is SGHTA and CDR2 is FQGNSA. V was pared by 6 bases and J by 1 base, with 4 bases of the junction left unmatched. This CDR3 is 14 amino acids long. CDR3 in amino acids: CASSSTSGTDTQYF. CDR3 DNA sequence: TGTGCCAGCAGTTCCACTAGCGGCACAGATACGCAGTATTTT. The full variable domain, completed using reference TRBV7-2 and TRBJ2-3, is GAGVSQSPSNKVTEKGKDVELRCDPISGHTALYWYRQSLGQGLEFLIYFQGNSAPDKSGLPSDRFSAERTGGSVSTLTIQRTQQEDSAVYLCASSSTSGTDTQYFGPGTRLTVL.

The chain is built from TRBV20-1 and TRBJ1-2; 9 bases line up with TRBD1. The CDR3 loop spans 11 amino acids. V gave up 7 bases and J gave up 7 bases; unmatched junction bases: 4. Germline lookup yields CDR1 DFQATT and CDR2 SNEGSKA (reference sequence). The chain's CDR3 is CSVGQGSGYTF. The CDR3 coding sequence is TGCAGTGTTGGACAGGGGAGTGGCTACACCTTC.

This chain connects TRBV7-6 to TRBJ2-1, with D possibly TRBD2 on 6 matching bases. Germline values: CDR1 SGHVS, CDR2 FNYEAQ. This CDR3 spans 17 amino acids. Deletions cut 5 bases from V and 8 bases from J, with 25 bases between. The CDR3 spells CASSHDVRLATGDEQFF. DNA of the CDR3: TGTGCCAGCAGCCACGATGTGCGGCTAGCGACGGGCGATGAGCAGTTCTTC.

The V gene is TRBV6-6, the J gene TRBJ1-3, with 8 positions matching TRBD1. Germline V lookup: CDR1 MNHNY, CDR2 SVGAGI (reference sequence). The length of the CDR3 is 14 residues. V was clipped by 4 bases and J by 5 bases; unmatched bases: 4. CDR3 residues: CASSSAGGRNTIYF. CDR3 nucleotide sequence: TGTGCCAGCAGTTCGGCAGGGGGCAGAAACACCATATATTTT.

The chain links TRBV20-1 to TRBJ1-5, with D perhaps TRBD1 (5 bases). V gave up 6 bases and J gave up 4 bases, with 28 bases separating them. From germline, CDR1 is DFQATT and CDR2 SNEGSKA (reference sequence). There are 18 residues in the CDR3. CDR3 nucleotides: TGCAGTGCAATCCCTTTGGGGCGGGACGTCCTGGAGAATCAGCCCCAGCATTTT. Translation gives CSAIPLGRDVLENQPQHF.

The rearrangement links TRBV12-3 or TRBV12-4 to TRBJ2-7; D uncertain. Trimming removed 3 bases from V and 4 bases from J, with 13 bases in between. CDR3 length: 14 amino acids. CDR3 loop: CASSFGQLGYEQYF. CDR3 sequence (DNA): TGTGCCAGCAGTTTTGGTCAGCTGGGGTACGAGCAGTACTTC.

J is TRBJ1-5 and V is TRBV15; D is undetermined. This CDR3 region has 13 residues. Germline CDR1 LNHNV, CDR2 YYDKDF (reference sequence). The V and J ends lost 9 bases and 0 bases respectively, with 9 bases between them. The CDR3 nucleotides are TGTGCCACTTCGACGGATAGCAATCAGCCCCAGCATTTT. This codes for CATSTDSNQPQHF.

The V and J genes are TRBV12-3 or TRBV12-4 and TRBJ2-1; 11 bases agree with TRBD2. This CDR3 contains 15 residues. V was clipped by 6 bases and J by 7 bases; unmatched bases: 8. This CDR3 is CASRSSSGRRNEQFF. The CDR3 region has the DNA TGTGCCAGCAGATCTTCTAGCGGGAGGAGGAATGAGCAGTTCTTC.

For the CDR3, the DNA is TGTGCCAGCAGTTTCTTTGGGCCCTACGAGCAGTACTTC. Translated: CASSFFGPYEQYF. The chain employs TRBV28 and TRBJ2-7; no definite D call. With 3 bases removed from V and 2 bases from J, the gap between germline ends came to 8 bases. This CDR3 is built from 13 residues. Germline values: CDR1 MDHEN, CDR2 SYDVKM.